This T cell receptor (beta chain) originates from a study of T cell changes during pregnancy in multiple sclerosis. The CDR3 sequence is 17 residues long. CDR1 is SGHTA and CDR2 is FQGNSA in the germline V gene. V lost 4 bases and J lost 11, with 27 bases in between. This clone was found once. Some clones are missing from TCRdb's copy, which holds only in-frame ones; the method was immunoSEQ multiplex PCR. This sample has tens of thousands of clones, with around 90% found just once. This receptor was identified in a female donor with multiple sclerosis, enrolled in a pregnancy study. The chain couples TRBV7-2 to TRBJ1-5, with D perhaps matching TRBD1 (5 bases). The sequenced sample was CD4+ T cells from peripheral blood mononuclear cells, obtained after pregnancy. The CDR3 DNA is TGTGCCAGCAGCTCCGCGGGAGTAGAACTCGGGGGAGGGACCCAGCATTTT. It codes for CASSSAGVELGGGTQHF.